The 30 T cell receptor beta chains given below trace back to one sample, sequenced in a study of CD8 T cells in ankylosing spondylitis. Study conclusions and caveats: What appeared characteristic of ankylosing spondylitis blood was a TCR beta motif of 7 or 8 highly homologous variants.

No antigen has been assigned to these receptors. Via MiXCR, TCRdb re-called the 5' RACE reads, giving one row per CDR3 protein. Of 200,000 to 250,000 distinct CDR3 sequences listed, approximately 16% are singletons. Sequenced material: blood, either unsorted or a sorted T cell fraction (not recorded which). The receptors stem from a male donor with ankylosing spondylitis.

The rearrangement uses TRBV2 and TRBJ2-7; D unclear. CDR1 is SNHLY and CDR2 is FYNNEI in the germline V gene. V lost 2 bases to trimming and J lost 2 bases, with 7 bases between them. The CDR3 runs 13 residues. The CDR3 DNA reads TGTGCCAGCAGTGAATTGAGTCCCTACGAGCAGTACTTC. This sequence encodes CASSELSPYEQYF.

Written as DNA, the CDR3 is TGTGCCAGCAGTTACACGGTATCCAACTATGGCTACACCTTC. This translates into CASSYTVSNYGYTF. This chain links TRBV6-5 with TRBJ1-2; D gene ambiguous. Germline assignment: CDR1 MNHEY and CDR2 SVGAGI. Between the trimmed V and J ends, which lost 2 bases and 2 bases, there was a span of 9 bases. The CDR3 sequence is 14 residues long.

The chain employs TRBV27 and TRBJ2-2; the D is unclear. Germline CDR1 is MNHEY and CDR2 is SMNVEV (reference sequence). The CDR3 totals 13 residues. Trimming pared 7 bases from V and 5 bases from J, leaving 11 bases between. CDR3 DNA: TGTGCCAGCAACCTGATGGGGACCGGGGAGCTGTTTTTT. Amino acid sequence: CASNLMGTGELFF.

The genes are TRBV27 and TRBJ2-2; 11 nucleotides agree with TRBD1. CDR1 and CDR2 from the germline V gene are MNHEY and SMNVEV (reference sequence). Unmatched junction bases numbered 9, after V lost 5 bases and J lost 4 bases. CDR3 length equals 17 residues. CDR3 coding DNA: TGTGCCAGCAGTGTAACCGGGACAGGGGGTCTCACCGGGGAGCTGTTTTTT. This gives the protein CASSVTGTGGLTGELFF.

The V call is TRBV3-1, the J call TRBJ2-7, with 9 bases aligning to TRBD1. Germline V gives CDR1 LGHDT, CDR2 YNNKEL (reference sequence). V lost 1 base to trimming and J lost 2 bases; unmatched junction nucleotides: 6. The CDR3 is 16 residues long. The CDR3 loop reads CASSQGSDRGPYEQYF. CDR3 nucleotide sequence: TGTGCCAGCAGCCAAGGGTCGGACAGGGGCCCCTACGAGCAGTACTTC.

This clonotype was counted only a few times. The rearrangement joins TRBV28 to TRBJ2-1; 8 bases are shared with TRBD1. This CDR3 comprises 14 residues. The germline V gene has CDR1 MDHEN and CDR2 SYDVKM. V was pared by 6 bases and J by 5 bases, with 6 bases of the junction left unmatched. The CDR3 nucleotides are TGTGCCAGCAGCTCCTGGACAGGGAACAATGAGCAGTTCTTC. This encodes CASSSWTGNNEQFF. Full variable domain (remainder filled in from reference TRBV28 and TRBJ2-1): DVKVTQSSRYLVKRTGEKVFLECVQDMDHENMFWYRQDPGLGLRLIYFSYDVKMKEKGDIPEGYSVSREKKERFSLILESASTNQTSMYLCASSSWTGNNEQFFGPGTRLTVL.

The V and J genes are TRBV30 and TRBJ2-1; maybe TRBD2 (7 bases). V dropped 2 bases and J dropped 4 bases, with 12 bases sitting between them. Germline-derived CDR1 and CDR2 are GTSNPN and SVGIG (reference sequence). This CDR3 is 14 amino acids long. The DNA for the CDR3 is TGTGCCTGGAGTCGGGGGGCTGGGTACAATGAGCAGTTCTTC. This encodes CAWSRGAGYNEQFF.

A word on this clonotype: The junction departs from germline at one end; a sequencing error may be responsible. The chain links TRBV20-1 to TRBJ2-4, with 11 bases matching TRBD2. Looked up from germline, CDR1 is DFQATT and CDR2 is SNEGSKA (reference sequence). The CDR3 sequence is 18 residues long. CDR3 amino acids: CCASKLAGAILAKNIQYF. Written as DNA, the CDR3 is TGCTGTGCTAGCAAACTAGCGGGGGCTATATTAGCCAAAAACATTCAGTACTTC.

The chain couples TRBV7-3 to TRBJ2-2; maybe TRBD1 (6 bases). V lost 5 bases to trimming and J lost 4 bases, with 17 bases between them. Per the germline V gene, CDR1 is SGHTA and CDR2 is FQGTGA. This CDR3 has 16 residues. CDR3 loop: CASSLTGRGRTGELFF. The CDR3 nucleotides read TGTGCCAGCAGCCTCACGGGCAGGGGACGCACCGGGGAGCTGTTTTTT.

CDR3 in amino acids: CASSLTPPEAFF. The CDR3 DNA follows: TGTGCCAGCAGCTTAACACCCCCTGAAGCTTTCTTT. The V call is TRBV7-9, the J call TRBJ1-1; D is ambiguous. This CDR3 has 12 residues. Trimming removed 2 bases at V and 6 bases at J, with 7 bases between. CDR1 is SEHNR, CDR2 FQNEAQ, per germline (reference sequence).

The chain employs TRBV27 and TRBJ2-2, with D hard to call. Germline CDR1 and CDR2: MNHEY and SMNVEV (reference sequence). CDR3 size: 15 residues. V was trimmed by 8 bases and J by 3 bases, leaving 16 bases between them. DNA of the CDR3: TGTGCCAGCGCATTCTTCGATGGATACACCGGGGAGCTGTTTTTT. It specifies CASAFFDGYTGELFF.

This chain uses TRBV7-2 with TRBJ1-5; the D is unclear. V was trimmed by 2 bases and J by 3 bases, leaving 11 bases between them. The CDR3 sequence is 15 residues long. Germline V gene lookup returns CDR1 SGHTA and CDR2 FQGNSA. The CDR3 protein is CASSLTNGLNQPQHF. CDR3 in DNA: TGTGCCAGCAGCTTAACCAATGGACTCAATCAGCCCCAGCATTTT. Full variable domain (missing parts from reference TRBV7-2 and TRBJ1-5): GAGVSQSPSNKVTEKGKDVELRCDPISGHTALYWYRQSLGQGLEFLIYFQGNSAPDKSGLPSDRFSAERTGGSVSTLTIQRTQQEDSAVYLCASSLTNGLNQPQHFGDGTRLSIL.

J is TRBJ2-1 and V is TRBV7-8, with 9 positions matching TRBD2. The V and J ends lost 0 bases and 6 bases, in that order; junction bases with no gene match: 3. The CDR3 runs 15 residues. Per germline, CDR1 SGHVS and CDR2 FQNEAQ. CDR3 in DNA: TGTGCCAGCAGCTTAGCAGCGGGGGGAGTCAATGAGCAGTTCTTC. Protein product: CASSLAAGGVNEQFF. The full variable domain, in which reference TRBV7-8 and TRBJ2-1 provide the parts outside the CDR3, is GAGVSQSPRYKVAKRGQDVALRCDPISGHVSLFWYQQALGQGPEFLTYFQNEAQLDKSGLPSDRFFAERPEGSVSTLKIQRTQQEDSAVYLCASSLAAGGVNEQFFGPGTRLTVL.

The V and J genes are TRBV7-8 and TRBJ1-2; TRBD1 is a possible D gene (5 bases). Per the germline V gene, CDR1 is SGHVS and CDR2 is FQNEAQ. V gave up 4 bases and J gave up 8 bases, with 17 bases separating them. The CDR3 loop spans 14 amino acids. In DNA form, the CDR3 reads TGTGCCAGCAGCTCCGTAACGGCAGGGAGCGGCTACACCTTC. Protein: CASSSVTAGSGYTF.

This clonotype was recorded a few times. V gene TRBV11-2 combines with J gene TRBJ2-5; TRBD1 or TRBD2 may be the D gene (6 bases each). Trimming stripped 5 bases from V and 7 bases from J, with 20 bases between. Germline loops: CDR1 SGHAT, CDR2 FQNNGV. The CDR3 is 15 amino acids. CDR3 DNA: TGTGCCAGCAGCAGGGGGGAGAGGGGAGATTGGACCCAGTACTTC. Its protein product is CASSRGERGDWTQYF. The full variable domain, with the rest looked up from reference TRBV11-2 and TRBJ2-5, is EAGVAQSPRYKIIEKRQSVAFWCNPISGHATLYWYQQILGQGPKLLIQFQNNGVVDDSQLPKDRFSAERLKGVDSTLKIQPAKLEDSAVYLCASSRGERGDWTQYFGPGTRLLVL.

The gene calls are TRBV20-1 and TRBJ2-7; maybe TRBD1 (6 bases). The CDR3 consists of 15 residues. V dropped 6 bases and J dropped 3 bases, with 21 bases sitting between them. Germline V gene sequence: CDR1 DFQATT, CDR2 SNEGSKA (reference sequence). This chain's CDR3 is CSARSRDKGDYEQYF. CDR3 nucleotide sequence: TGCAGTGCCAGATCCCGGGACAAGGGGGACTACGAGCAGTACTTC.

The chain couples TRBV30 to TRBJ2-1, with D perhaps TRBD2 (5 bases). Germline V gene lookup returns CDR1 GTSNPN and CDR2 SVGIG (reference sequence). Trimming stripped 0 bases from V and 0 bases from J, with 12 bases between. The CDR3 is made up of 16 amino acids. The CDR3 DNA is TGTGCCTGGAGTGTTAAACTAGTACCCTCCTACAATGAGCAGTTCTTC. As protein: CAWSVKLVPSYNEQFF.

This clonotype has more than one count but fewer than ten. This chain connects TRBV2 to TRBJ2-2; 7 bases map to TRBD1. The CDR3 contains 14 residues. Looked up from germline, CDR1 is SNHLY and CDR2 is FYNNEI. J gave up 4 bases and V 5 bases, and 4 bases lay outside the gene matches. The CDR3 loop is CASSTGVGTGELFF. The CDR3 nucleotides are TGTGCCAGCAGTACAGGGGTTGGCACCGGGGAGCTGTTTTTT.

The chain recombines TRBV20-1 with TRBJ1-1, with D maybe TRBD1 (5 bases). This CDR3 contains 16 residues. Trimming removed 0 bases at V and 7 bases at J, with 21 bases between. Germline loops: CDR1 DFQATT, CDR2 SNEGSKA (reference sequence). CDR3 region: CSARDRDGLRVYEAFF. The CDR3 DNA sequence: TGCAGTGCTAGAGATAGAGATGGTCTCAGGGTCTATGAAGCTTTCTTT.

The chain combines TRBV4-1 with TRBJ2-2; the match to TRBD2 covers 9 bases. Germline loops: CDR1 MGHRA, CDR2 YSYEKL. J lost 6 bases, V lost 0 bases, and 11 bases had no gene match. This CDR3 has 18 amino acids. The CDR3, as DNA: TGCGCCAGCAGCCAAGACCCCTCAGCGGGGGGTGCGGCCGGGGAGCTGTTTTTT. Its translation is CASSQDPSAGGAAGELFF.

The table lists this clonotype with a few counts. This chain connects TRBV9 to TRBJ1-2, with 10 bases that match TRBD1. With 3 bases clipped from V and 7 bases from J, the junction kept 9 bases outside the gene matches. The CDR3 loop spans 15 amino acids. Germline CDR1 is SGDLS and CDR2 is YYNGEE. CDR3 residues: CASSDDGQGVPGYTF. The CDR3 nucleotides read TGTGCCAGCAGCGACGACGGACAGGGGGTACCTGGCTACACCTTC.

This clonotype appeared a few times. The chain links TRBV15 to TRBJ1-4; D not resolved. CDR1 and CDR2 from the germline V gene are LNHNV and YYDKDF (reference sequence). This CDR3 contains 13 residues. Between the trimmed V and J ends, which lost 2 bases and 8 bases, there was a span of 9 bases. The CDR3 here is CATSRSEEEKLFF. In DNA form, the CDR3 reads TGTGCCACCAGCAGATCTGAGGAGGAAAAACTGTTTTTT.

This clonotype was seen only a few times. This rearrangement joins TRBV14 to TRBJ2-7, with 9 nucleotides matching TRBD1. CDR1 is SGHDN and CDR2 is FVKESK in the germline V gene. The CDR3 runs 14 residues. V shed 4 bases and J 7 bases; nucleotides not matched to a gene: 8. CDR3 protein: CASSPPGQGGEQYF. The CDR3 DNA reads TGTGCCAGCAGCCCGCCGGGACAGGGTGGTGAGCAGTACTTC. Full variable domain (missing parts from reference TRBV14 and TRBJ2-7): EAGVTQFPSHSVIEKGQTVTLRCDPISGHDNLYWYRRVMGKEIKFLLHFVKESKQDESGMPNNRFLAERTGGTYSTLKVQPAELEDSGVYFCASSPPGQGGEQYFGPGTRLTVT.

This clonotype came up a few times. The rearrangement joins TRBV12-3 or TRBV12-4 to TRBJ1-4; D not certain. V was pared by 5 bases and J by 8 bases, with 9 bases between. This CDR3 contains 12 residues. The DNA for the CDR3 is TGTGCCAGCAGTGACGGCGAGGAAAAACTGTTTTTT. This translates into CASSDGEEKLFF.

A single count supports this clonotype. This chain connects TRBV30 to TRBJ2-5; 9 nucleotides agree with TRBD1. J gave up 4 bases and V 7 bases, and 16 bases lay outside the gene matches. This CDR3 has 16 amino acids. The germline V gene encodes CDR1 GTSNPN and CDR2 SVGIG (reference sequence). CDR3 bases: TGTGCCTATTCGAACTTTGGGACAGGGATGGGAGAGACCCAGTACTTC. This gives the protein CAYSNFGTGMGETQYF.

This clonotype showed up just a few times. The V call is TRBV7-3, the J call TRBJ2-1; D uncertain. Trimming left V 4 bases short and J 0 bases short, with 10 bases between. CDR1 and CDR2 from the germline V gene are SGHTA and FQGTGA. The CDR3 runs 15 residues. CDR3 sequence reads: CASSSGTDSYNEQFF. The CDR3 nucleotides are TGTGCCAGCAGCTCCGGCACAGACTCCTACAATGAGCAGTTCTTC.

The chain employs TRBV4-3 and TRBJ2-5; D is unresolved. Trimming shortened V by 0 bases and J by 5 bases, and 16 bases separated the two germline ends. CDR1 is LGHNA and CDR2 is YSLEER in the germline V gene. The CDR3 has 16 residues. CDR3: CASSQDPGRFGETQYF. CDR3 in DNA: TGCGCCAGCAGCCAAGATCCAGGACGGTTCGGGGAGACCCAGTACTTC.

The V gene is TRBV7-8, the J gene TRBJ1-1, with D unresolved. V was trimmed by 1 base and J by 1 base, leaving 10 bases between them. Per germline, CDR1 SGHVS and CDR2 FQNEAQ. CDR3 length: 15 amino acids. The CDR3 region has the DNA TGTGCCAGCAGCTTAGAAGGAGCGGAGAACACTGAAGCTTTCTTT. Translating gives CASSLEGAENTEAFF.

This sequence joins TRBV19 and TRBJ1-1; maybe TRBD1 (5 bases). This CDR3 has 15 amino acids. V was pared by 6 bases and J by 0 bases, with 14 bases between. The V gene's germline CDR1 is LNHDA and CDR2 SQIVND (reference sequence). CDR3 in amino acids: CASRSSRQMNTEAFF. CDR3 in DNA: TGTGCCAGTAGATCGTCCCGACAGATGAACACTGAAGCTTTCTTT.

The chain recombines TRBV2 with TRBJ2-7; TRBD1 matches 8 bases. This CDR3 is built from 15 residues. J lost 0 bases, V lost 4 bases, and 5 bases had no gene match. Germline CDR1 reads SNHLY; CDR2 reads FYNNEI. As DNA, the CDR3 is TGTGCCAGCAGTGTGAGGACAGGGAGCTCCTACGAGCAGTACTTC. As protein: CASSVRTGSSYEQYF.